The clone carrying this T cell receptor (beta chain) was counted only a few times. Its antigen is not known. This entry comes from a study of T cell repertoires in cytomegalovirus infection. Overall study: An indication of both CMV infection and matching HLA type came from public TCR beta signatures.

Findings and limits, study-wide: There were carriers of CMV plus the relevant HLA, and cumulative public TCR beta family frequency identified them. HLA-C-restricted CMV clonotypes gave the most frequent clonotype in two of eight donors.

TCRdb recomputed calls from the reads with MiXCR, one row per CDR3 protein. The sample lists around 740,000 distinct CDR3 sequences, about a third seen once, with 2.5% to 3% in the top ten. Sequenced material: PBMCs. The receptor's source is a human donor in good health (CMV status not recorded). Some clones in this sample may be carry-over from other donors' samples.

The CDR3 region is CASPLMKGGNTEAFF. CDR3 nucleotide sequence: TGTGCCAGCCCATTGATGAAAGGGGGGAACACTGAAGCTTTCTTT. The rearrangement uses TRBV5-8 and TRBJ1-1, with D perhaps TRBD1 (6 bases). The CDR3 has 15 amino acids. Germline CDR1 reads SGHTS; CDR2 reads YDEGEE. V was clipped by 7 bases and J by 1 base, with 17 bases between them.